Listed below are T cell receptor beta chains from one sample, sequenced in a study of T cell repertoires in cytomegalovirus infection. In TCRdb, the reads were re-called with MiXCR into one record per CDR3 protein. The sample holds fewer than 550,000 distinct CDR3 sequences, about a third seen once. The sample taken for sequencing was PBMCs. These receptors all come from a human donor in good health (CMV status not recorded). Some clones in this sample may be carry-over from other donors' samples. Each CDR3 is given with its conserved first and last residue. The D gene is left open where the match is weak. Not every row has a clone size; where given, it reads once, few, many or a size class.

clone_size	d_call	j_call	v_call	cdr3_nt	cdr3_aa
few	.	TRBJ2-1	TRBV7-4	TGTGCCAGCAGCGCCCCGTACAGCTCCTACAATGAGCAGTTCTTC	CASSAPYSSYNEQFF
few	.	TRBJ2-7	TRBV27	TGTGCCAGCAGGGACCCCCCCGGCGAGCAGTACTTC	CASRDPPGEQYF
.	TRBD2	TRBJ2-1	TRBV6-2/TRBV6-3	TGTGCCAGCACCTCTAGCGGACCCTACAATGAGCAGTTCTTC	CASTSSGPYNEQFF
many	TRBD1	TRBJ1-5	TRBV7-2	TGTGCCAGCAGCTTAGGAGGAGGGACAGGGAGGCCCCAGCATTTT	CASSLGGGTGRPQHF
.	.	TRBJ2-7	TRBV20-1	TGCAGTGCTAGAGTGAAGGGGGGCGGATACGAGCAGTACTTC	CSARVKGGGYEQYF
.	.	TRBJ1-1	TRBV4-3	TGCGCCAGCAGCCAGATAGTGAACACTGAAGCTTTCTTT	CASSQIVNTEAFF
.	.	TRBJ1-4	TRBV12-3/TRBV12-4	TGTGCCAGCAGTTTAATGGGCAAGTCTTTGTTTTTT	CASSLMGKSLFF
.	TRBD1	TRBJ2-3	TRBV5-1	TGCGCCAGCAGCTTGGTCCCGGGACAGGGAACAGATACGCAGTATTTT	CASSLVPGQGTDTQYF
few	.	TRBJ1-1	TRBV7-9	TGTGCCAGCAGCTTAGTTGACTCCCAAGCTTTCTTT	CASSLVDSQAFF
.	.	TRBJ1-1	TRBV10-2	TGCGCCATCAGTAACCCGGGTAACGCTGAAGCTTTCTTT	CAISNPGNAEAFF
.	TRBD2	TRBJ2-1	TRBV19	TGTGCCAGCAAACTAGCGGGGGCACAATACTCCTACAATGAGCAGTTCTTC	CASKLAGAQYSYNEQFF
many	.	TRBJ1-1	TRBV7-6	TGTGCCAGCAGCCGCGTAGGGACAACGAACACTGAAGCTTTCTTT	CASSRVGTTNTEAFF
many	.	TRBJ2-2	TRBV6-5	TGTGCCAGCAGTTACTGGGACAACGCGAACACCGGGGAGCTGTTTTTT	CASSYWDNANTGELFF
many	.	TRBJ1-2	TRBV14	TGTGCCAGCAGCCAAAATCGCGGGGGGGCGGATGGCTACACCTTC	CASSQNRGGADGYTF
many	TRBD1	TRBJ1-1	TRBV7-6	TGTGCCAGCAGCACCCGACAGGGGATGAACACTGAAGCTTTCTTT	CASSTRQGMNTEAFF
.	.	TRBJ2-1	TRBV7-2	TGTGCCAGCAGCCTGGGTGTAGGAGTGAATGAGCAGTTCTTC	CASSLGVGVNEQFF
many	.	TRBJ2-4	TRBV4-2	TGTGCCAGCAGCCAAAGCGTTGAAAACATTCAGTACTTC	CASSQSVENIQYF